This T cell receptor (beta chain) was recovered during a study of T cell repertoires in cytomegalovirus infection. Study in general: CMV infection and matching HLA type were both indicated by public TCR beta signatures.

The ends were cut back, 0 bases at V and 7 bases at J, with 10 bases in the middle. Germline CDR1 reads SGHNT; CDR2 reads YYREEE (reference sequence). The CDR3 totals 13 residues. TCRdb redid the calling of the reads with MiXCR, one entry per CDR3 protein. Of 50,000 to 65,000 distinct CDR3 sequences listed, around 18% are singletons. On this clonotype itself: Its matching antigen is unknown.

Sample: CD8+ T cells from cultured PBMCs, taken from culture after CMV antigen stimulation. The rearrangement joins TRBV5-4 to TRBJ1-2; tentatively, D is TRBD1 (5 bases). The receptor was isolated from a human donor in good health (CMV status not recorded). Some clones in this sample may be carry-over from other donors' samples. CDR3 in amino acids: CASSLVEGLGYTF. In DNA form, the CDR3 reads TGTGCCAGCAGCTTGGTGGAGGGGCTTGGCTACACCTTC.